The entry that follows covers one T cell receptor beta chain sequence. The sample comes from a study of CD8 T cells in Susac syndrome. This CDR3 is built from 12 residues. V was cut by 1 base and J by 10 bases, with 9 bases left in between. Per the germline V gene, CDR1 is SGHNT and CDR2 is YENEEA. The T cells that were sequenced for TCR beta were CD8+ and CD4+ cells from blood. With random hexamers, about 0.5 to 1 ug RNA was reverse transcribed. Multiplex PCR with immunoSEQ amplified the TCR beta CDR3 across 54 Vbeta and 13 Jbeta. TCRdb re-called the immunoSEQ multiplex PCR reads through MiXCR, storing one row per CDR3 protein. Of a few hundred thousand distinct CDR3 sequences in the sample, roughly 96% were seen once.

The V and J genes are TRBV11-3 and TRBJ2-3; D ambiguous. The specimen sequenced was CD4+ T cells from PBMCs. The receptor's source is a human donor with multiple sclerosis. This CDR3 is CASSLGVSSQYF. CDR3 in DNA: TGTGCCAGCAGCTTAGGGGTTTCGTCGCAGTATTTT.